This is a list of T cell receptor beta chains from one sample in a study of blood T cell repertoires in COVID-19. Clones were sequenced by immunoSEQ multiplex PCR, and TCRdb holds only the in-frame ones, with some missing. The sample includes roughly 100,000 clones, approximately 88% of them seen just once. Sequencing was done on a sample of peripheral blood. Receptors were obtained from a man at least 80 years old with acute or convalescent COVID-19. CDR3s include the opening cysteine and the closing phenylalanine or tryptophan. D genes are given only for firm matches. Rows give clone size only sometimes, using once, few, many, or a class for an expanded clone.

v_call: TRBV6-1
j_call: TRBJ1-1
d_call: TRBD1
clone_size: -
cdr3_nt: TGTGCCAGCAGTGATGGCAGGGGGAGGACTGAAGCTTTCTTT
cdr3_aa: CASSDGRGRTEAFF

v_call: TRBV6-1
j_call: TRBJ1-5
d_call: TRBD1
clone_size: -
cdr3_nt: TGTGCCAGCAGTGGGAGACAGGGACGCAAGAGCAATCAGCCCCAGCATTTT
cdr3_aa: CASSGRQGRKSNQPQHF

v_call: TRBV5-1
j_call: TRBJ1-4
d_call: -
clone_size: -
cdr3_nt: TGCGCCAGCAGCTTGGCGGGGAATGAAAAACTGTTTTTT
cdr3_aa: CASSLAGNEKLFF

v_call: TRBV10-3
j_call: TRBJ1-4
d_call: -
clone_size: -
cdr3_nt: TGTGCCATCAGTGAGGCCCCAGAAAGACTGTTTTTT
cdr3_aa: CAISEAPERLFF

v_call: TRBV4-1
j_call: TRBJ1-5
d_call: TRBD1
clone_size: -
cdr3_nt: TGCGCCAGCAGCCAAGAGCGACTAGAGGGACAGGGTAGCAATCAGCCCCAGCATTTT
cdr3_aa: CASSQERLEGQGSNQPQHF

v_call: TRBV7-2
j_call: TRBJ1-5
d_call: -
clone_size: -
cdr3_nt: TGTGCCAGCAGCTTAGGAACAGGCCTTAGCAATCAGCCCCAGCATTTT
cdr3_aa: CASSLGTGLSNQPQHF

v_call: TRBV6-1
j_call: TRBJ1-3
d_call: -
clone_size: -
cdr3_nt: TGTGCCAGCAGTGAACAGGGGCCCTTCTCTGGAAACACCATATATTTT
cdr3_aa: CASSEQGPFSGNTIYF

v_call: TRBV5-1
j_call: TRBJ2-3
d_call: TRBD2
clone_size: -
cdr3_nt: TGCGCCAGCAGCGCTCTAGCGGGGGGCACAGATACGCAGTATTTT
cdr3_aa: CASSALAGGTDTQYF

v_call: TRBV27
j_call: TRBJ2-2
d_call: TRBD1
clone_size: -
cdr3_nt: TGTGCCAGCAGTTCCCATGGACAGGGTTTAAGAACCGGGGAGCTGTTTTTT
cdr3_aa: CASSSHGQGLRTGELFF

v_call: TRBV29-1
j_call: TRBJ2-7
d_call: TRBD2
clone_size: -
cdr3_nt: TGCAGCGTTCTTGGCAATAGCGGGAGGAAATCCTACGAGCAGTACTTC
cdr3_aa: CSVLGNSGRKSYEQYF

v_call: TRBV18
j_call: TRBJ1-1
d_call: -
clone_size: -
cdr3_nt: TGTGCCAGCTCACCCGGACTGAGGAACACTGAAGCTTTCTTT
cdr3_aa: CASSPGLRNTEAFF

v_call: TRBV23-1
j_call: TRBJ1-5
d_call: -
clone_size: -
cdr3_nt: TGCGCCAGCAGTCGTTTTCTCCGACGGGGGGAGGGGGATCAGCCCCAGCATTTT
cdr3_aa: CASSRFLRRGEGDQPQHF

v_call: TRBV19
j_call: TRBJ1-4
d_call: TRBD1
clone_size: few
cdr3_nt: TGTGCCAGTAGTGTGAGACAGGGAAGAACTAATGAAAAACTGTTTTTT
cdr3_aa: CASSVRQGRTNEKLFF

v_call: TRBV6-6
j_call: TRBJ1-2
d_call: TRBD1
clone_size: -
cdr3_nt: TGTGCCAGCATGGTGGGGGACAGGCGAAACTATGGCTACACCTTC
cdr3_aa: CASMVGDRRNYGYTF

v_call: TRBV20-1
j_call: TRBJ2-3
d_call: -
clone_size: -
cdr3_nt: TGCAGTGCTAGCTCGGCAGATACGCAGTATTTT
cdr3_aa: CSASSADTQYF

v_call: TRBV25-1
j_call: TRBJ1-3
d_call: -
clone_size: -
cdr3_nt: TGTGCCAGCAGTGAATATCCCTGGGGGGGAAACTCTGGAAACACCATATATTTT
cdr3_aa: CASSEYPWGGNSGNTIYF

v_call: TRBV4-1
j_call: TRBJ2-7
d_call: TRBD1
clone_size: -
cdr3_nt: TGCGCCAGCAGCCAAGATTGGGGACAGAGATACTACGAGCAGTACTTC
cdr3_aa: CASSQDWGQRYYEQYF

v_call: TRBV18
j_call: TRBJ1-1
d_call: -
clone_size: -
cdr3_nt: TGTGCCAGCTCACCACTACAGGGTAGAACTGAAGCTTTCTTT
cdr3_aa: CASSPLQGRTEAFF

v_call: TRBV11-3
j_call: TRBJ2-1
d_call: -
clone_size: -
cdr3_nt: TGTGCCAGCAGCTTAGTTCCGACTGGCTACAATGAGCAGTTCTTC
cdr3_aa: CASSLVPTGYNEQFF

v_call: TRBV4-3
j_call: TRBJ2-7
d_call: TRBD2
clone_size: -
cdr3_nt: TGCGCCAGCAGCCAAGATCCCCTAGCGGTTTCCTACGAGCAGTACTTC
cdr3_aa: CASSQDPLAVSYEQYF

v_call: TRBV24-1
j_call: TRBJ2-7
d_call: TRBD2
clone_size: -
cdr3_nt: TGTGCCATAGGGGACTACTACGAGCAGTACTTC
cdr3_aa: CAIGDYYEQYF

v_call: TRBV7-9
j_call: TRBJ2-3
d_call: TRBD2
clone_size: -
cdr3_nt: TGTGCCAGCAGCCTCCCCCAACTAGCGCTTAGCACAGATACGCAGTATTTT
cdr3_aa: CASSLPQLALSTDTQYF

v_call: TRBV30
j_call: TRBJ1-1
d_call: -
clone_size: -
cdr3_nt: TGTGCCTGGAGCCAGGGGAACACTGAAGCTTTCTTT
cdr3_aa: CAWSQGNTEAFF

v_call: TRBV3-1/TRBV3-2
j_call: TRBJ2-1
d_call: TRBD2
clone_size: -
cdr3_nt: TGTGCCAGCAGCGGGACTAGCGGGGGATACAATGAGCAGTTCTTC
cdr3_aa: CASSGTSGGYNEQFF

v_call: TRBV19
j_call: TRBJ1-2
d_call: -
clone_size: -
cdr3_nt: TGTGCCAGTAGTACCACCGGGGGATCGCAAGGCTACACCTTC
cdr3_aa: CASSTTGGSQGYTF

v_call: TRBV2
j_call: TRBJ2-7
d_call: -
clone_size: -
cdr3_nt: TGTGCCAGCAGGGCTGACATCTTCGGGGGGCAGTACTTC
cdr3_aa: CASRADIFGGQYF

v_call: TRBV29-1
j_call: TRBJ2-1
d_call: -
clone_size: -
cdr3_nt: TGCAGCCAGACTAGATCCAATGAGCAGTTCTTC
cdr3_aa: CSQTRSNEQFF

v_call: TRBV18
j_call: TRBJ2-2
d_call: -
clone_size: -
cdr3_nt: TGTGCCAGCTCACTGCCTGGAGGTCCCACCGGGGAGCTGTTTTTT
cdr3_aa: CASSLPGGPTGELFF

v_call: TRBV6-5
j_call: TRBJ1-2
d_call: -
clone_size: -
cdr3_nt: TGTGCCAGCAGTTCCCCGGGACACGCTAACTATGGCTACACCTTC
cdr3_aa: CASSSPGHANYGYTF

v_call: TRBV2
j_call: TRBJ1-2
d_call: -
clone_size: -
cdr3_nt: TGTGCCAGCATAGGGGGGGCCGGGTATGGCTACACCTTC
cdr3_aa: CASIGGAGYGYTF

v_call: TRBV28
j_call: TRBJ1-6
d_call: TRBD1
clone_size: -
cdr3_nt: TGTGCCAGCAGGGCTCAGGGGGCGCGTAATTCACCCCTCCACTTT
cdr3_aa: CASRAQGARNSPLHF

v_call: TRBV29-1
j_call: TRBJ1-5
d_call: -
clone_size: -
cdr3_nt: TGCAGCGTTGGGACAGACTATAGCAATCAGCCCCAGCATTTT
cdr3_aa: CSVGTDYSNQPQHF

v_call: TRBV21-1
j_call: TRBJ1-5
d_call: -
clone_size: -
cdr3_nt: TGTGCCAGCAGCAAAGAGCCTGAGCGGGACAGGGGTCGTCATAGCAATCAGCCCCAGCATTTT
cdr3_aa: CASSKEPERDRGRHSNQPQHF

v_call: TRBV7-7
j_call: TRBJ1-4
d_call: -
clone_size: -
cdr3_nt: TGTGCTAGCAGCCCCCGGGGGGTACGGGAAAAACTGTTTTTT
cdr3_aa: CASSPRGVREKLFF

v_call: TRBV2
j_call: TRBJ2-5
d_call: TRBD2
clone_size: -
cdr3_nt: TGTGCCAGCAGCACCGGGACTAGCGGGAGGGCAAAGACCCAGTACTTC
cdr3_aa: CASSTGTSGRAKTQYF

v_call: TRBV2
j_call: TRBJ1-2
d_call: -
clone_size: -
cdr3_nt: TGTGCCAGCATGGGGCTTGGGGAGGCGGGCTACACCTTC
cdr3_aa: CASMGLGEAGYTF

v_call: TRBV6-5
j_call: TRBJ1-1
d_call: TRBD1
clone_size: -
cdr3_nt: TGTGCCAGCCGACCGGACAGGATGAACACTGAAGCTTTCTTT
cdr3_aa: CASRPDRMNTEAFF

v_call: TRBV5-1
j_call: TRBJ2-1
d_call: TRBD1
clone_size: -
cdr3_nt: TGCGCCAGCAGCTTGGCCGTGACAGGGGGCAATGAGCAGTTCTTC
cdr3_aa: CASSLAVTGGNEQFF

v_call: TRBV5-1
j_call: TRBJ1-1
d_call: TRBD1
clone_size: -
cdr3_nt: TGCGCCAGCAGCTCCTGGAACCGGGACAGGGTCAGGGCGGAAGCTTTCTTT
cdr3_aa: CASSSWNRDRVRAEAFF

v_call: TRBV18
j_call: TRBJ2-2
d_call: -
clone_size: -
cdr3_nt: TGTGCCAGCTCATCGGACAGCTTAAACACCGGGGAGCTGTTTTTT
cdr3_aa: CASSSDSLNTGELFF

v_call: TRBV5-1
j_call: TRBJ1-2
d_call: TRBD1
clone_size: -
cdr3_nt: TGCGCCAGCAGCACCGGGACAGGGACCTATGGCTACACCTTC
cdr3_aa: CASSTGTGTYGYTF

v_call: TRBV5-4
j_call: TRBJ2-1
d_call: TRBD1
clone_size: -
cdr3_nt: TGTGCCAGCAGCCTGGACAGGGGGCCGTACAATGAGCAGTTCTTC
cdr3_aa: CASSLDRGPYNEQFF

v_call: TRBV27
j_call: TRBJ2-2
d_call: -
clone_size: -
cdr3_nt: TGTGCCAGCAGTTCGTGGCAGGGGAACACCGGGGAGCTGTTTTTT
cdr3_aa: CASSSWQGNTGELFF

v_call: TRBV30
j_call: TRBJ2-1
d_call: -
clone_size: -
cdr3_nt: TGTGCCTGGAGTGCGGACAATGAGCAGTTCTTC
cdr3_aa: CAWSADNEQFF

v_call: TRBV30
j_call: TRBJ1-1
d_call: TRBD1
clone_size: -
cdr3_nt: TGTGCCTGGAGCGGACAGGTGATAATGAACACTGAAGCTTTCTTT
cdr3_aa: CAWSGQVIMNTEAFF

v_call: TRBV6-2/TRBV6-3
j_call: TRBJ1-5
d_call: TRBD1
clone_size: -
cdr3_nt: TGTGCCAGCAGTTACATGAGACAGGGGCGGAATCAGCCCCAGCATTTT
cdr3_aa: CASSYMRQGRNQPQHF

v_call: TRBV19
j_call: TRBJ1-5
d_call: -
clone_size: -
cdr3_nt: TGTGCCAGTAGTCCGACGGACAGAGCTAGCAATCAGCCCCAGCATTTT
cdr3_aa: CASSPTDRASNQPQHF

v_call: TRBV7-3
j_call: TRBJ2-5
d_call: TRBD1
clone_size: -
cdr3_nt: TGTGCCAGCAGCTTAACAGGGGGCGTTTCCGAGACCCAGTACTTC
cdr3_aa: CASSLTGGVSETQYF

v_call: TRBV9
j_call: TRBJ2-2
d_call: -
clone_size: -
cdr3_nt: TGTGCCAGCAGCCCCCGAGGGGGAGGGACGAACACCGGGGAGCTGTTTTTT
cdr3_aa: CASSPRGGGTNTGELFF

v_call: TRBV28
j_call: TRBJ2-7
d_call: TRBD1
clone_size: -
cdr3_nt: TGTGCCAGCAGTTCGGGACAGGGAGGAGAGCAGTACTTC
cdr3_aa: CASSSGQGGEQYF

v_call: TRBV11-2
j_call: TRBJ2-3
d_call: -
clone_size: -
cdr3_nt: TGTGCCAGCAGCCTTACAGGGTTAGCAGATACGCAGTATTTT
cdr3_aa: CASSLTGLADTQYF

v_call: TRBV19
j_call: TRBJ1-6
d_call: -
clone_size: few
cdr3_nt: TGTGCCAGTAGTGTCCACGGTTCACCCCTCCACTTT
cdr3_aa: CASSVHGSPLHF